Described below is a single T cell receptor (beta chain) sequence and its context. The CDR3 extends over 15 amino acids. Trimming at V came to 7 bases and at J to 5 bases, leaving 13 bases not matched to a gene. The germline V gene has CDR1 LNHDA and CDR2 SQIVND (reference sequence). In the authors' workflow: By means of reference gene primer amplification, nucleated cell counts were estimated. The protocol was immunoSEQ multiplex PCR, while the TCRdb copy is restricted to in-frame clones and leaves out a portion. V and J calls and clone size are given by that table; D and trimming were obtained from the DNA. There are 400,000 or so clones in the sample; approximately 86% occur only once, and around 3% lies in the top ten. This specimen comes from a study of blood T cell repertoires in COVID-19. The overall study: The cDNA or gDNA used as material had been derived from T cells, B-cell-depleted T cells, or PBMCs.

The source is a human donor in a cohort sampled during active COVID-19. Sequences were obtained from peripheral blood. The gene calls are TRBV19 and TRBJ1-2; 7 bases are shared with TRBD1. CDR3 DNA: TGTGCCAGTACCACCCTCGACAGGGAGAGATATGGCTACACCTTC. Translation: CASTTLDRERYGYTF.